One sample yielded the 26 T cell receptor beta chains listed below, sequenced in a study of beta chain features in type 1 diabetes. Expressed TCRB transcripts were sequenced, since all the RNA that had been isolated was reverse transcribed. TCRdb's copy holds only in-frame clones and misses some; the assay was immunoSEQ multiplex PCR. The table records about 900,000 clones, about 17% of them present only once. The sample taken for sequencing was naive CD4+ T cells from blood. Source of these receptors: a woman aged 18-29 years in good health.

This clone has more than one count but fewer than ten. This sequence joins TRBV5-8 and TRBJ2-7, with 9 bases fitting TRBD2. V shed 0 bases, J shed 6 bases, and the junction held 7 bases outside the gene matches. Germline loops: CDR1 SGHTS, CDR2 YDEGEE. This CDR3 is built from 15 residues. The CDR3 protein is CASSLVLAGDSEQYF. CDR3 DNA sequence: TGTGCCAGCAGCTTGGTCTTAGCGGGGGATAGCGAGCAGTACTTC. Complete variable domain (other parts from reference TRBV5-8 and TRBJ2-7): EAGVTQSPTHLIKTRGQQATLRCSPISGHTSVYWYQQALGLGLQFLLWYDEGEERNRGNFPPRFSGRQFPNYSSELNVNALELEDSALYLCASSLVLAGDSEQYFGPGTRLTVT.

The V gene is TRBV9, the J gene TRBJ2-3; TRBD2 matches at 10 bases. Germline V gives CDR1 SGDLS, CDR2 YYNGEE. CDR3 length equals 18 residues. V shed 0 bases and J 1 base; nucleotides not matched to a gene: 8. Written as DNA, the CDR3 is TGTGCCAGCAGCGTAGGACGAGGTAGCGGGAGGCGCACAGATACGCAGTATTTT. Protein sequence: CASSVGRGSGRRTDTQYF.

V usage is TRBV6-5 and J usage is TRBJ2-1; 10 nucleotides agree with TRBD2. Germline V gene sequence: CDR1 MNHEY, CDR2 SVGAGI. The length of the CDR3 is 16 residues. Unmatched junction bases numbered 8, after V lost 2 bases and J lost 7 bases. Written as DNA, the CDR3 is TGTGCCAGCAGTTACGGGGGGCTAGCGGGAGTGAATGAGCAGTTCTTC. Translation: CASSYGGLAGVNEQFF.

The chain links TRBV6-5 to TRBJ2-5; possibly TRBD2 for D (5 bases). The CDR3 spans 16 residues. CDR1 is MNHEY, CDR2 SVGAGI, per germline. V was cut by 4 bases and J by 2 bases, with 17 bases left in between. The CDR3 nucleotides read TGTGCCAGCAGTTCGGTCCGGGTCCCGGGGCAAGAGACCCAGTACTTC. This codes for CASSSVRVPGQETQYF.

This sequence joins TRBV10-3 and TRBJ2-3, with D tentatively TRBD2 (5 bases). Germline V gene data show CDR1 as ENHRY and CDR2 as SYGVKD. Trimming removed 6 bases from V and 3 bases from J, with 10 bases in between. The CDR3 runs 13 residues. The CDR3 protein is CAISFGVTDTQYF. As DNA, the CDR3 is TGTGCCATCAGCTTCGGGGTTACAGATACGCAGTATTTT.

V usage is TRBV28 and J usage is TRBJ1-5; D ambiguous. Germline V gene data show CDR1 as MDHEN and CDR2 as SYDVKM. The CDR3 sequence is 14 residues long. The germline V and J ends were trimmed by 4 bases and 3 bases, with 10 bases remaining between them. CDR3 in amino acids: CASSSGPFNQPQHF. Written as DNA, the CDR3 is TGTGCCAGCAGTTCAGGTCCGTTCAATCAGCCCCAGCATTTT. Drawing the rest from reference TRBV28 and TRBJ1-5, the complete variable domain is DVKVTQSSRYLVKRTGEKVFLECVQDMDHENMFWYRQDPGLGLRLIYFSYDVKMKEKGDIPEGYSVSREKKERFSLILESASTNQTSMYLCASSSGPFNQPQHFGDGTRLSIL.

The V gene is TRBV6-5, the J gene TRBJ1-5, with D perhaps TRBD1 (6 bases). CDR3 length equals 14 residues. Germline V gene sequence: CDR1 MNHEY, CDR2 SVGAGI. The V gene lost 7 bases and the J gene lost 6 bases, with 16 bases spanning the gap. The CDR3 coding sequence is TGTGCCAGCACCTCACTGGGGGCGTCTCAGCCCCAGCATTTT. The encoded protein is CASTSLGASQPQHF.

V and J are TRBV7-2 and TRBJ2-5; no clear D. This CDR3 spans 13 amino acids. Per germline, CDR1 SGHTA and CDR2 FQGNSA. V was cut by 1 base and J by 7 bases, with 10 bases left in between. In nucleotides, the CDR3 is TGTGCCAGCAGCTTAGGGCCAACTGGGACCCAGTACTTC. Translated: CASSLGPTGTQYF.

In its sample, this clone was seen a few times. The chain recombines TRBV4-2 with TRBJ2-2, with a possible D match to TRBD2 (6 bases). CDR1 and CDR2 (germline): LGHNA, YNFKEQ. The length of the CDR3 is 18 residues. Trimming left V 9 bases short and J 5 bases short, with 28 bases between. CDR3 in amino acids: CASCPPGYGGTITGELFF. The CDR3 coding sequence is TGTGCCAGTTGCCCCCCGGGATATGGCGGGACGATTACCGGGGAGCTGTTTTTT.

This clone has a handful of counts. The sample has other DNA sequences that encode this CDR3 too. The rearrangement uses TRBV7-9 and TRBJ1-2; D ambiguous. CDR1 and CDR2 from the germline V gene are SEHNR and FQNEAQ (reference sequence). The CDR3 totals 11 residues. V was clipped by 0 bases and J by 8 bases, with 4 bases between them. The CDR3 spells CASSLAYGYTF. The CDR3 nucleotides are TGTGCCAGCAGCTTAGCTTACGGCTACACCTTC.

The chain uses TRBV5-1 and TRBJ2-7; TRBD2 matches at 7 bases. V gave up 1 base and J gave up 2 bases; unmatched junction bases: 6. Germline CDR1 SGHRS, CDR2 YFSETQ. CDR3 length equals 15 residues. CDR3 protein: CASSLLSGATYEQYF. The DNA of the CDR3 is TGCGCCAGCAGCTTGTTGAGCGGGGCGACCTACGAGCAGTACTTC.

V and J are TRBV7-9 and TRBJ2-7, with TRBD1 matching 10 bases. The CDR3 extends over 16 amino acids. The ends lost 2 bases at V and 6 bases at J; junction bases unmatched: 10. Germline CDR1 reads SEHNR; CDR2 reads FQNEAQ (reference sequence). The CDR3: CASSLIPGQGTFEQYF. The CDR3 DNA reads TGTGCCAGCAGCTTAATACCGGGACAGGGGACCTTCGAGCAGTACTTC.

The chain uses TRBV20-1 and TRBJ1-2; D is ambiguous. Germline V CDR1 and CDR2: DFQATT, SNEGSKA (reference sequence). The CDR3 extends over 9 amino acids. Trimming cost V 0 bases and J 12 bases, with 5 bases left between them. For the CDR3, the DNA is TGCAGTGCTAGAGATACCGACACCTTC. Translation gives CSARDTDTF.

The rearrangement links TRBV4-2 to TRBJ2-1; 9 bases fit TRBD2. The J segment lost 0 bases and the V segment lost 4 bases, leaving 1 base of the junction unmatched. Germline V gene lookup returns CDR1 LGHNA and CDR2 YNFKEQ. This CDR3 has 15 residues. The CDR3 DNA reads TGTGCCAGCAGCCTTAGCGGGAGCTCCTACAATGAGCAGTTCTTC. Translated, it gives CASSLSGSSYNEQFF.

The chain links TRBV7-9 to TRBJ2-1; TRBD2 matches 11 bases. J was trimmed by 8 bases and V by 6 bases; bases with no gene match: 9. Germline values: CDR1 SEHNR, CDR2 FQNEAQ (reference sequence). This CDR3 spans 15 amino acids. CDR3 bases: TGTGCCAGCAGTCATAGCGGGAGGGTGGTCGATGAGCAGTTCTTC. Its protein product is CASSHSGRVVDEQFF.

The chain has TRBV6-6 and TRBJ2-7, with TRBD1 identical over 7 bases. V lost 6 bases and J lost 6; bases outside the gene matches: 11. The length of the CDR3 is 14 residues. Germline V lookup: CDR1 MNHNY, CDR2 SVGAGI (reference sequence). The CDR3 DNA sequence: TGTGCCAGCAGAATAACAGGGGTGGCCTCCGAGCAGTACTTC. It codes for CASRITGVASEQYF.

The V and J genes are TRBV2 and TRBJ2-7; the D is unclear. The V gene lost 2 bases and the J gene lost 0 bases, with 11 bases spanning the gap. CDR1 and CDR2 (germline): SNHLY, FYNNEI. The CDR3 is 15 amino acids. Here the CDR3 reads CASSENGQPSYEQYF. CDR3 bases: TGTGCCAGCAGTGAAAATGGCCAGCCCTCCTACGAGCAGTACTTC.

The sample holds a few counts of this clone. The chain has TRBV5-6 and TRBJ1-1, with 7 bases fitting TRBD1. Trimming at V came to 5 bases and at J to 9 bases, leaving 16 bases not matched to a gene. Germline CDR1 and CDR2: SGHDT and YYEEEE. The CDR3 runs to 15 residues. The CDR3 sequence: CASRRWGQPSAKAFF. CDR3 in DNA: TGTGCCAGCAGGCGGTGGGGACAGCCTTCTGCTAAAGCTTTCTTT. Drawing the rest from reference TRBV5-6 and TRBJ1-1, the complete variable domain is DAGVTQSPTHLIKTRGQQVTLRCSPKSGHDTVSWYQQALGQGPQFIFQYYEEEERQRGNFPDRFSGHQFPNYSSELNVNALLLGDSALYLCASRRWGQPSAKAFFGQGTRLTVV.

This chain connects TRBV9 to TRBJ2-1; the match to TRBD2 covers 13 bases. The CDR3 contains 16 residues. Trimming removed 2 bases from V and 9 bases from J; junction bases left unmatched: 8. Germline V lookup: CDR1 SGDLS, CDR2 YYNGEE. The CDR3 spells CASSVGWTSGRREQFF. The CDR3 bases are TGTGCCAGCAGCGTCGGGTGGACTAGCGGGAGACGTGAGCAGTTCTTC.

This chain uses TRBV4-3 with TRBJ1-4; no firm D call. Germline values: CDR1 LGHNA, CDR2 YSLEER. The CDR3 has 16 amino acids. The V end lost 0 bases, the J end lost 4 bases, and 12 bases lay between the germline ends. The CDR3 bases are TGCGCCAGCAGCCAAGATACCGCAGGCCATAATGAAAAACTGTTTTTT. Encoded protein: CASSQDTAGHNEKLFF.

V is TRBV7-9 and J is TRBJ1-1, with 7 positions matching TRBD1. CDR1 and CDR2 (germline): SEHNR, FQNEAQ (reference sequence). The CDR3 covers 13 residues. V lost 10 bases to trimming and J lost 1 base; unmatched junction nucleotides: 6. The CDR3 spells CATTGTENTEAFF. For the CDR3, the DNA is TGTGCCACAACCGGGACAGAGAACACTGAAGCTTTCTTT.

This chain uses TRBV7-2 with TRBJ1-4; a weak D match, TRBD1 (5 bases). V dropped 1 base and J dropped 8 bases, with 11 bases sitting between them. The V gene's germline CDR1 is SGHTA and CDR2 FQGNSA. This CDR3 spans 14 amino acids. In DNA, the CDR3 is TGTGCCAGCAGCTTAGTGTCTGGGGGGGAAAAACTGTTTTTT. It codes for CASSLVSGGEKLFF. Complete variable domain (other parts from reference TRBV7-2 and TRBJ1-4): GAGVSQSPSNKVTEKGKDVELRCDPISGHTALYWYRQSLGQGLEFLIYFQGNSAPDKSGLPSDRFSAERTGGSVSTLTIQRTQQEDSAVYLCASSLVSGGEKLFFGSGTQLSVL.

This clone turned up a few times. V is TRBV9 and J is TRBJ2-5; 9 nucleotides align to TRBD2. The CDR3 sequence is 16 residues long. Germline CDR1 reads SGDLS; CDR2 reads YYNGEE. The V and J ends lost 2 bases and 2 bases, in that order; junction bases with no gene match: 7. This chain's CDR3 is CASSVGLALLQETQYF. CDR3 nucleotide sequence: TGTGCCAGCAGCGTGGGACTAGCCCTTCTTCAAGAGACCCAGTACTTC. The full variable domain, with the rest looked up from reference TRBV9 and TRBJ2-5, is DSGVTQTPKHLITATGQRVTLRCSPRSGDLSVYWYQQSLDQGLQFLIQYYNGEERAKGNILERFSAQQFPDLHSELNLSSLELGDSALYFCASSVGLALLQETQYFGPGTRLLVL.

This clone appeared a few times. V gene TRBV28 combines with J gene TRBJ1-1, with D possibly TRBD1 on 5 matching bases. V lost 7 bases and J lost 4, with 10 bases in between. The V gene's germline CDR1 is MDHEN and CDR2 SYDVKM. The CDR3 loop spans 12 amino acids. The CDR3 region is CASIGASTEAFF. The CDR3 region has the DNA TGTGCCAGCATCGGGGCAAGCACTGAAGCTTTCTTT. Combining the CDR3 with reference TRBV28 and TRBJ1-1 gives the whole variable domain DVKVTQSSRYLVKRTGEKVFLECVQDMDHENMFWYRQDPGLGLRLIYFSYDVKMKEKGDIPEGYSVSREKKERFSLILESASTNQTSMYLCASIGASTEAFFGQGTRLTVV.

This clone came up a few times. V and J are TRBV6-1 and TRBJ1-5; D call uncertain. CDR1 and CDR2 from the germline V gene are MNHNS and SASEGT. CDR3 length: 13 residues. V was pared by 4 bases and J by 1 base, with 5 bases between. CDR3 nucleotides: TGTGCCAGCAGTGCAGACAGCAATCAGCCCCAGCATTTT. Encoded protein: CASSADSNQPQHF.

J is TRBJ1-1 and V is TRBV15; 9 positions match TRBD1. Germline V CDR1 and CDR2: LNHNV, YYDKDF (reference sequence). V trimming: 1 base; J trimming: 1 base; junction bases outside the gene matches: 4. The CDR3 extends over 16 amino acids. CDR3 region: CATSRGDRVRNTEAFF. Here the CDR3 DNA reads TGTGCCACCAGCAGAGGGGACAGGGTTCGGAACACTGAAGCTTTCTTT.